This T cell receptor beta chain was sequenced for a study of vaccination and CD4 T cells after COVID-19. Looking at the study overall: Each post-COVID sample was drawn after diagnosis, and the median interval was around 100 days (range 35 to 161). Post-vaccine sampling followed dose two by a median roughly 65 days (range 14 to 241). At days 161 to 241 post-vaccination, as well as at day 14, three convalescent patients were sampled.

The time point denotes: late sampling 161 to 241 days after vaccination in three convalescent patients. Treatment noted: roughly ten-day PBMC culture with coronavirus spike peptide pools or control peptides (ViraFEST assay). Regarding this clonotype: What it binds is unknown.

Sequence data for DNA of cultured CD4+ T cells were generated by the Oncomine TCR Beta short-read assay. TCRdb re-analysed the PCR reads in MiXCR, keeping a single row per CDR3 protein. The top ten clones hold around 3.4% of a sample with more than 25,000 distinct CDR3 sequences, over 30% of them seen once. The germline V gene encodes CDR1 MNHNS and CDR2 SASEGT. V was pared by 6 bases and J by 8 bases, with 12 bases of the junction left unmatched. There are 15 residues in the CDR3. Study results and limitations: The authors identified 304 of 307 vaccine-specific clones in convalescent patients as spike mono-reactive.

The J gene is TRBJ1-3, the V gene TRBV6-1; TRBD1 matches 8 bases. The source is a human donor who had recovered from COVID-19. This sample comprised CD4+ T cells from blood, cultured in vitro, obtained about 7 months after SARS-CoV-2 vaccination. In nucleotides, the CDR3 is TGTGCCAGCAGACCAGGGGGCGCGGGGTCTCACACCATATATTTT. Protein sequence: CASRPGGAGSHTIYF.